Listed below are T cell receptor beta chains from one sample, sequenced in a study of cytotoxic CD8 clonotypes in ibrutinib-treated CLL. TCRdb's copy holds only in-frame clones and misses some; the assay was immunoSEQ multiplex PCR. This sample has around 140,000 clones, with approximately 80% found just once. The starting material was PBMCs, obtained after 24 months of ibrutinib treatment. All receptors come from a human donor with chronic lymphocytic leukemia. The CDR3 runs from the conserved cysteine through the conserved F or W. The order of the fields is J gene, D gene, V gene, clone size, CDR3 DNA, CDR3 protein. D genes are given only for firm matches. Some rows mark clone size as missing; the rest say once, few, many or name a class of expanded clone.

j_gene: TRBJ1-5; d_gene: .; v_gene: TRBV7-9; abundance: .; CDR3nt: TGTGCCAGCAGCCGTGGCAATCAGCCCCAGCATTTT; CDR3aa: CASSRGNQPQHF
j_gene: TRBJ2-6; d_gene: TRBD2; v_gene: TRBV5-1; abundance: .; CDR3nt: TGCGCCAGCAGCTCCCTAGCGGGCGACAACGTCCTGACTTTC; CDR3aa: CASSSLAGDNVLTF
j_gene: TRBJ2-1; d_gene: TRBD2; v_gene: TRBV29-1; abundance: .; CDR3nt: TGCAGCGTAGGACTAGCGGTATACAATGAGCAGTTCTTC; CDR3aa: CSVGLAVYNEQFF
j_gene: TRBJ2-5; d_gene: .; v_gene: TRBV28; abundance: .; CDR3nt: TGTGCCAGCAGTTTATTCCCACCCTCCCCTGGGTGGGAGACCCAGTACTTC; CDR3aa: CASSLFPPSPGWETQYF
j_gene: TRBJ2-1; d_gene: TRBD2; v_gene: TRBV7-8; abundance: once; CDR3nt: TGTGCCAGCAGGCGGCGGGGGGGGAATGAGCAGTTCTTC; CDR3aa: CASRRRGGNEQFF
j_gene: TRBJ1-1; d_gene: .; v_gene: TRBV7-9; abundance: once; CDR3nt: TGTGCCAGCAGGGCTCGGGGGGGCACTGAAGCTTTCTTT; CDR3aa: CASRARGGTEAFF
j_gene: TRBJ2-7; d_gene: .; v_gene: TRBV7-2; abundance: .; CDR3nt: TGTGCCAGCACCCAGGGGCAGGGCAACCCCCGGGACGAGCAGTACTTC; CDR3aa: CASTQGQGNPRDEQYF
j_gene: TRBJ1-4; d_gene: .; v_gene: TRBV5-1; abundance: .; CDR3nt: TGCGCCAGCAGCTTGGCGGTCAGTGGGGAAAAACTGTTTTTT; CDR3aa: CASSLAVSGEKLFF
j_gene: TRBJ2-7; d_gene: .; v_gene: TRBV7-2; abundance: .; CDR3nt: TGTGCCAGCAGCGCACCCTCCTCCTACGAGCAGTACTTC; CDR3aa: CASSAPSSYEQYF
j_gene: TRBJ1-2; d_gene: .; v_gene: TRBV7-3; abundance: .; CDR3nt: TGTGCCAGCAGCCCGAACCAGGGGCCTAACTATGGCTACACCTTC; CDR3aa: CASSPNQGPNYGYTF
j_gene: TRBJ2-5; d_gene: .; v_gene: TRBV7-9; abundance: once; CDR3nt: TGTGCCAGCAGCTTAGGGAGCGGTGAGGGGGAGACCCAGTACTTC; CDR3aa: CASSLGSGEGETQYF
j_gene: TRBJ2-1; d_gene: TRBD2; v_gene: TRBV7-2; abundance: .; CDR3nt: TGTGCCAGCAGCCCGCCTAGCGGGGGGGATGAGCAGTTCTTC; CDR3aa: CASSPPSGGDEQFF
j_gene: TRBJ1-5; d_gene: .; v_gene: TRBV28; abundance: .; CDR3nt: TGTGCCAGCAGTCTACCCATGGGGCCCCAGCATTTT; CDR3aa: CASSLPMGPQHF
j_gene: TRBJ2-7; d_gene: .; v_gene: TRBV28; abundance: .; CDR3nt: TGTGCCAGCAGTTTGGGCGGAGCACGGCAGTACTTC; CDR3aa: CASSLGGARQYF
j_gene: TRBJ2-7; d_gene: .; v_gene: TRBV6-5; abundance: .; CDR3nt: TGTGCCAGCAGTTACGCGCAGGGTAGAGGGTACGAGCAGTACTTC; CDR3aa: CASSYAQGRGYEQYF
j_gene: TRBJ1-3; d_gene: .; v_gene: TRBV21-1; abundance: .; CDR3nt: TGTGCCAGCCTAAGGCCTGGAAACACCATATATTTT; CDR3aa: CASLRPGNTIYF
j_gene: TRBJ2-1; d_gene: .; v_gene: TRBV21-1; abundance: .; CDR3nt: TGTGCCAGCAGCAAAGTTCCGGGAGAGGCGGGTAATGATGAGCAGTTCTTC; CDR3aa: CASSKVPGEAGNDEQFF
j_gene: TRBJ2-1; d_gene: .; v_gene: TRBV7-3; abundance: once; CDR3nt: TGTGCCAGCAGCTTAAACCACCAGCAGACCCAGTTCTTC; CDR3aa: CASSLNHQQTQFF
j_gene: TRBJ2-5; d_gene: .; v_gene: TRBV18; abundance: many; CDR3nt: TGTGCCAGCTCACAGGGGGACCCCACAGAGACCCAGTACTTC; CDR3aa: CASSQGDPTETQYF
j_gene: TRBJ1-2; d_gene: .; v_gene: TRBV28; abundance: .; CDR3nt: TGTGCCAGCAGACAAAGTGGGGGCTACACCTTC; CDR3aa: CASRQSGGYTF
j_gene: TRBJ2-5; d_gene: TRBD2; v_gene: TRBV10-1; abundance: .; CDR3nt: TGCGCCAGCAACGGGACTAGCGGGGGGCTCCAAGAGACCCAGTACTTC; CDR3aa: CASNGTSGGLQETQYF
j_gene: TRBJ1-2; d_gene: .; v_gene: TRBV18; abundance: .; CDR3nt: TGTGCCAGCTCACCCGATGCTAACTATGGCTACACCTTC; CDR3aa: CASSPDANYGYTF
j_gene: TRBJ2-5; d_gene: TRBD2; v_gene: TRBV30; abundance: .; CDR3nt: TGTGCCTGGAGTGCCGGGACTAGCGGGGCCCAAGAGACCCAGTACTTC; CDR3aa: CAWSAGTSGAQETQYF
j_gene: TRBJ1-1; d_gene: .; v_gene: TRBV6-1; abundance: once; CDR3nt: TGTGCCAGCAGTACCCCAGGGGACACTGAAGCTTTCTTT; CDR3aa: CASSTPGDTEAFF
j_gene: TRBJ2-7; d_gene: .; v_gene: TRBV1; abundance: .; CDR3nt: TGCACCGCGGTGGCAGCTCCCTACGAGCAGTACTTC; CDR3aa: CTAVAAPYEQYF
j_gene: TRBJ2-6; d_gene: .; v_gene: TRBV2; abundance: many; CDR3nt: TGTGCCAGCAGCCGACGGGGTGGGACTGGGGCCAACGTCCTGACTTTC; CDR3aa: CASSRRGGTGANVLTF
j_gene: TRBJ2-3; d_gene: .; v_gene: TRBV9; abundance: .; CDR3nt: TGTGCCAGTACCCGGGTTGGCACAGATACGCAGTATTTT; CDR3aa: CASTRVGTDTQYF
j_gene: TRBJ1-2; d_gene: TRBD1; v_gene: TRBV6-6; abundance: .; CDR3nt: TGTGCCAGCAGTAGGACAGGGGGAGAAGGGGGCTACACCTTC; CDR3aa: CASSRTGGEGGYTF
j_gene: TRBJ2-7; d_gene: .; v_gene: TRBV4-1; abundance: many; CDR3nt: TGCGCCAGCAGCCAAGAGTGGAGGGACGAGCAGTACTTC; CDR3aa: CASSQEWRDEQYF
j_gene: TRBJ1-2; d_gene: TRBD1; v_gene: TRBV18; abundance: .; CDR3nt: TGTGCCAGCTCAGGGACCGGGACAGGGGGCAACTATGGCTACACCTTC; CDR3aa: CASSGTGTGGNYGYTF
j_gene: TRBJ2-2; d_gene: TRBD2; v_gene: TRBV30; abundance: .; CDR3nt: TGTGCCTGGATGGGACTAGCGGCGAACACCGGGGAGCTGTTTTTT; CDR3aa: CAWMGLAANTGELFF
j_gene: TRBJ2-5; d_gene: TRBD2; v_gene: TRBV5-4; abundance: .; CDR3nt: TGTGCCAGCAGCCCCTTAGCGGGGGAAGAGACCCAGTACTTC; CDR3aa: CASSPLAGEETQYF
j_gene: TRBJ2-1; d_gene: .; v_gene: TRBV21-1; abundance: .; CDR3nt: TGTGCCAGTAAGGAGCGGGAGGGCAACAGCTCCTACAATGAGCAGTTCTTC; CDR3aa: CASKEREGNSSYNEQFF
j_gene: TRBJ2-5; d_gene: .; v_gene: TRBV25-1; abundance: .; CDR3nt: TGTGCCAGCAGTGAATTCTGGGGCCAAGAGACCCAGTACTTC; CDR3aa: CASSEFWGQETQYF
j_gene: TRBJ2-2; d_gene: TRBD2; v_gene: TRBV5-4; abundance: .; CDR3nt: TGTGCCAGCAGCTTGGGCGGACTAGCGGGGCCCACCGGGGAGCTGTTTTTT; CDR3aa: CASSLGGLAGPTGELFF
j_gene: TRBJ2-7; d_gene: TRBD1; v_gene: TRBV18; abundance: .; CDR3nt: TGTGCCAGCTCACCCACACAACCGGACAGGACCGCGATTTACGAGCAGTACTTC; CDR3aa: CASSPTQPDRTAIYEQYF